A single sample is the source of the 5 T cell receptor beta chains below, sequenced in a study of blood T cell repertoires in COVID-19. The assay was immunoSEQ multiplex PCR, and TCRdb's table has in-frame clones only and misses some. The sample includes fewer than 300,000 clones, roughly 85% of them seen just once. The specimen was peripheral blood. These receptors were collected from a human donor in a cohort sampled during active COVID-19.

This rearrangement joins TRBV19 to TRBJ1-1; possible D gene TRBD1, 5 bases. CDR1 is LNHDA and CDR2 is SQIVND in the germline V gene (reference sequence). V was cut by 4 bases and J by 6 bases, with 12 bases left in between. CDR3 size: 13 residues. DNA for the CDR3: TGTGCCAGTAGTACCCAGGGAATGGCTGAAGCTTTCTTT. This encodes CASSTQGMAEAFF.

The chain combines TRBV7-2 with TRBJ1-2; possible D gene TRBD1, 5 bases. Trimming cost V 0 bases and J 7 bases, with 15 bases left between them. This CDR3 is 15 amino acids long. Germline loops: CDR1 SGHTA, CDR2 FQGNSA. CDR3 sequence (DNA): TGTGCCAGCAGCTTAGCGTTGACAGAACGATTTGGCTACACCTTC. Translating it yields CASSLALTERFGYTF. Full variable domain (outside the CDR3, taken from reference TRBV7-2 and TRBJ1-2): GAGVSQSPSNKVTEKGKDVELRCDPISGHTALYWYRQSLGQGLEFLIYFQGNSAPDKSGLPSDRFSAERTGGSVSTLTIQRTQQEDSAVYLCASSLALTERFGYTFGSGTRLTVV.

The chain combines TRBV7-8 with TRBJ2-2, with D perhaps TRBD1 (6 bases). This CDR3 is built from 14 residues. CDR1 is SGHVS, CDR2 FQNEAQ, per germline. The V end was cut by 4 bases, the J end by 8 bases, with 14 bases between. CDR3 sequence: CASSSSRGTGELFF. CDR3 nucleotides: TGTGCCAGCAGCTCCTCCAGGGGAACAGGGGAGCTGTTTTTT.

This clone was detected once. As DNA, the CDR3 is TGTGCCAGCAGTTCCGGGGATAGACACCAGTACTTC. Translated, it gives CASSSGDRHQYF. J is TRBJ2-5 and V is TRBV28; D possibly corresponds to TRBD2 (5 bases). The ends were cut back, 4 bases at V and 10 bases at J, with 13 bases in the middle. This CDR3 comprises 12 residues. Germline V gene lookup returns CDR1 MDHEN and CDR2 SYDVKM.

This clone was recorded a few times. This chain links TRBV30 with TRBJ1-6; D remains unclear. The CDR3 length is 13 residues. Germline V gives CDR1 GTSNPN, CDR2 SVGIG (reference sequence). Trimming took off 5 bases at V and 7 bases at J, with 12 bases between the two ends. The CDR3 DNA is TGTGCCTGGGGTGGGCAGGCCAATTCACCCCTCCACTTT. Its protein is CAWGGQANSPLHF.